These 12 T cell receptor beta chains originate from one sample sequenced in a study of blood T cell repertoires in COVID-19. Assay used: immunoSEQ multiplex PCR; TCRdb lists only in-frame clones, some missing. The table lists over 120,000 clones, 70% to 80% of them singletons. The sample consisted of peripheral blood. The receptor set was obtained from an elderly woman with active or convalescent COVID-19.

This clone has more than one count but fewer than ten. This rearrangement joins TRBV5-4 to TRBJ2-7; TRBD2 might be the D (5 bases). Trimming pared 4 bases from V and 2 bases from J, leaving 13 bases between. Germline loops: CDR1 SGHNT, CDR2 YYREEE (reference sequence). The CDR3 runs to 14 residues. The CDR3 spells CASSLSDATYEQYF. CDR3 DNA: TGTGCCAGCAGCCTTAGCGACGCCACCTACGAGCAGTACTTC.

The rearrangement links TRBV19 to TRBJ1-3; D is unclear. Germline CDR1 reads LNHDA; CDR2 reads SQIVND (reference sequence). The CDR3 is 16 amino acids. Trimming left V 3 bases short and J 3 bases short, with 15 bases between. The CDR3 DNA reads as TGTGCCAGTAGTATCCGTTTTAGTATGCATGGAAACACCATATATTTT. Translation gives CASSIRFSMHGNTIYF. The full variable domain, in which reference TRBV19 and TRBJ1-3 provide the parts outside the CDR3, is DGGITQSPKYLFRKEGQNVTLSCEQNLNHDAMYWYRQDPGQGLRLIYYSQIVNDFQKGDIAEGYSVSREKKESFPLTVTSAQKNPTAFYLCASSIRFSMHGNTIYFGEGSWLTVV.

This chain joins TRBV13 and TRBJ2-3; D not certain. This CDR3 has 12 residues. Germline V gene sequence: CDR1 PRHDT, CDR2 FYEKMQ (reference sequence). Trimming took 4 bases from V and 7 from J, leaving 9 bases between them. CDR3: CASSSQSYTQYF. CDR3 bases: TGTGCCAGCAGCTCCCAATCATATACGCAGTATTTT.

The CDR3 here is CASSQGGYSYEQYF. The CDR3 DNA is TGTGCCAGCAGCCAAGGGGGCTACAGCTACGAGCAGTACTTC. This chain connects TRBV3-1 (or the pseudogene TRBV3-2) to TRBJ2-7; D may be TRBD1 (5 bases). The germline V gene encodes CDR1 LGHDT and CDR2 YNNKEL (reference sequence). CDR3 length: 14 amino acids. Trimming took 1 base from V and 3 from J, leaving 10 bases between them.

This clone was detected once. The chain recombines TRBV11-2 with TRBJ1-3; D is uncertain. The V end lost 5 bases, the J end lost 4 bases, and 12 bases lay between the germline ends. The CDR3 length is 14 residues. Germline-derived CDR1 and CDR2 are SGHAT and FQNNGV. In nucleotides, the CDR3 is TGTGCCAGCAGCCCAAGGACTGCGGGAAACACCATATATTTT. It translates to CASSPRTAGNTIYF.

This chain joins TRBV6-5 and TRBJ2-3; TRBD1 aligns across 8 bases. CDR1 and CDR2 (germline): MNHEY, SVGAGI. The J segment lost 3 bases and the V segment lost 9 bases, leaving 11 bases of the junction unmatched. This CDR3 has 15 amino acids. CDR3 loop: CASSPTGVWTDTQYF. CDR3 sequence (DNA): TGTGCCAGTTCGCCGACAGGGGTGTGGACAGATACGCAGTATTTT.

CDR3 nucleotides: TGCAGCGTTGACACATCTGGGGCCAACGTCCTGACTTTC. Amino acid sequence: CSVDTSGANVLTF. The rearrangement uses TRBV29-1 and TRBJ2-6; D gene uncertain. Germline V CDR1 and CDR2: SQVTM, ANQGSEA. CDR3 length: 13 residues. V lost 3 bases to trimming and J lost 1 base, with 4 bases between them.

The chain has TRBV27 and TRBJ1-2, with D perhaps matching TRBD1 (6 bases). The CDR3 contains 13 residues. Germline V gene data show CDR1 as MNHEY and CDR2 as SMNVEV (reference sequence). The V end lost 6 bases, the J end lost 8 bases, and 16 bases lay between the germline ends. CDR3 coding DNA: TGTGCCAGCAGATTCGGACAGACAAAGGGCTACACCTTC. This encodes CASRFGQTKGYTF.

The J gene is TRBJ1-2, the V gene TRBV27, with a weak D call TRBD1 (6 bases). This CDR3 region has 13 residues. The V gene's germline CDR1 is MNHEY and CDR2 SMNVEV (reference sequence). V dropped 4 bases and J dropped 2 bases, with 8 bases sitting between them. For the CDR3, the DNA is TGTGCCAGCAGTTCGACAGGCAACTATGGCTACACCTTC. It yields the protein CASSSTGNYGYTF.

The chain has TRBV18 and TRBJ2-5, with unresolved D. The CDR3 contains 17 residues. Germline-derived CDR1 and CDR2 are KGHSH and LQKENI. Deletions cut 3 bases from V and 4 bases from J, with 21 bases between. The CDR3, as DNA: TGTGCCAGCTCACCCCCGTCGTTGGCACGTACAGTAGAGACCCAGTACTTC. Its translation: CASSPPSLARTVETQYF.

This sequence joins TRBV19 and TRBJ2-3, with D possibly TRBD1 on 6 matching bases. Germline CDR1 and CDR2: LNHDA and SQIVND (reference sequence). V lost 4 bases and J 2 bases, leaving 19 bases between the germline ends. The CDR3 consists of 17 residues. The CDR3 region is CASSSLLGRGITDTQYF. DNA for the CDR3: TGTGCCAGTAGTAGTCTCCTGGGCAGGGGAATCACAGATACGCAGTATTTT.

This chain connects TRBV28 to TRBJ1-6, with 8 bases aligning to TRBD1. In germline, CDR1 is MDHEN, CDR2 SYDVKM. CDR3 length equals 15 residues. The junction had 6 bases not matched to a gene; V was cut back by 2 bases and J by 9 bases. CDR3: CASSLLTGTGSPLHF. In DNA form, the CDR3 reads TGTGCCAGCAGTTTACTAACAGGGACAGGTTCACCCCTCCACTTT.